The clone carrying this T cell receptor (beta chain) was counted only a few times. Its antigen is not known. From the 5' RACE reads, TCRdb called clonotypes with MiXCR, one entry per CDR3 protein. The data show approximately 40,000 distinct CDR3 sequences, 5% to 5.5% seen once. This sample was included in a study of spatial heterogeneity in lung cancer. Across the study: TCR and UMI combinations that were unique each appeared, on average, more than ten times in raw reads.

V lost 7 bases and J 0 bases, leaving 15 bases between the germline ends. Germline V gene lookup returns CDR1 LNHDA and CDR2 SQIVND (reference sequence). The CDR3 is 15 amino acids. General study points: Blood showed ubiquitous tumor TCRs more often at resection than at routine follow-up.

Regarding time point: sample taken at primary tumor resection. Donation came from over 60 patients with untreated early-stage non-small cell lung cancer. No cell sorting; template was whole RNA from tumor, lung tissue or PBMC. The TCR was taken from a female donor with early-stage non-small cell lung cancer. The source material was PBMCs, sampled at surgery. V usage is TRBV19 and J usage is TRBJ1-1; no firm D call. The CDR3 region is CASTIGQHMNTEAFF. The CDR3 region has the DNA TGTGCCAGTACCATCGGGCAGCACATGAACACTGAAGCTTTCTTT.